The present T cell receptor (beta chain) was sequenced within a study of cytomegalovirus exposure and HLA in healthy donors. This CDR3 comprises 16 residues. Between the trimmed V and J ends, which lost 6 bases and 0 bases, there was a span of 16 bases. CDR1 MNHNY and CDR2 SVGAGI come from the germline V gene (reference sequence). In regard to this clone: What it binds is not known.

Study observations and caveats: A later analysis found TCR association rates differed by HLA locus, highest for DRB1 and lowest for HLA-C. As confirmed in vitro, a few CMV-associated chains were specific for CMV antigens. A list of 150 to 200 TCR beta chains associated with cytomegalovirus was given.

Use of 60 Vbeta and 13 Jbeta primers characterized the PCR. The data were produced by immunoSEQ multiplex PCR, yet TCRdb's version contains in-frame clones alone and is incomplete. The table includes some 150,000 clones, around 78% detected once. This clonotype originated in a man aged 40-49 years in good health and CMV-seropositive. The rearrangement uses TRBV6-6 and TRBJ2-3; perhaps TRBD2 as D (6 bases). The source material was PBMCs. CDR3 protein: CASSLFNSGSTDTQYF. The CDR3 region has the DNA TGTGCCAGCAGCTTATTCAATAGCGGAAGCACAGATACGCAGTATTTT.